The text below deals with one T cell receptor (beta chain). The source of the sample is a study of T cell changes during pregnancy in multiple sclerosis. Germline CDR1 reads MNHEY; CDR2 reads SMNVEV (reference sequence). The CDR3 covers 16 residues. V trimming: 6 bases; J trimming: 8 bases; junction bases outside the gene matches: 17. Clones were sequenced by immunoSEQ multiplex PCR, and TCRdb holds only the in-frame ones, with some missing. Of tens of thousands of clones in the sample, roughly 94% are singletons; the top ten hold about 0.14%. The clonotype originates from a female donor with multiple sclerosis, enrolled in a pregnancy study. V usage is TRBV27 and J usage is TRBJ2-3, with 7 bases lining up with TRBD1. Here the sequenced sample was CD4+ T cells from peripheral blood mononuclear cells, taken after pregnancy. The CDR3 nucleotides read TGTGCCAGCAGGTCGTACAGGGGCAGTCTGTACGGTACGCAGTATTTT. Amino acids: CASRSYRGSLYGTQYF.